This paragraph covers one T cell receptor beta chain sequence. As handled by the study authors: For nucleated cells, counts were estimated from reference gene primer amplification. The table came from immunoSEQ multiplex PCR; TCRdb's copy has only in-frame clones and leaves some out. D and trimming come from the DNA, and the V and J calls and clone size come from that table. The repertoire includes about 360,000 clones, about 83% of them detected once, and 3% sits in the top ten. The CDR3 sequence is 17 residues long. The V gene's germline CDR1 is SGHNT and CDR2 YYREEE (reference sequence). V lost 4 bases and J lost 0; bases outside the gene matches: 8. This sample was taken from a study of blood T cell repertoires in COVID-19.

The source is a man aged 25 to 45 with active or convalescent COVID-19. The material sequenced was peripheral blood. The V and J genes are TRBV5-4 and TRBJ2-1, with TRBD2 matching 9 bases. The CDR3 nucleotides read TGTGCCAGCAGCCCCCGGGGAGCGGGGGGCTCCTACAATGAGCAGTTCTTC. This translates into CASSPRGAGGSYNEQFF.